This passage covers 4 T cell receptor beta chains from one sample sequenced in a study of CD8+ T cells in alopecia areata. Treatment indicated: oral pan-JAK inhibitor, 5-10 mg twice daily. RNA extraction and reverse transcription yielded cDNA as sequencing template. The data were produced by immunoSEQ multiplex PCR, yet TCRdb's version contains in-frame clones alone and is incomplete. The profile shows approximately 180,000 clones, roughly 50% of them singletons. The sample here was CD4+ T cells sorted from blood, taken at approximately week 55, from a patient treated with tofacitinib. The source is a human donor with alopecia areata.

V is TRBV30 and J is TRBJ1-2; D perhaps matches TRBD1 (5 bases). Trimming removed 6 bases from V and 2 bases from J, with 16 bases in between. The germline CDR1 and CDR2 sequences are GTSNPN and SVGIG (reference sequence). This CDR3 is 14 amino acids long. CDR3 amino acids: CACFQGRKNYGYTF. CDR3 DNA sequence: TGTGCCTGCTTTCAGGGACGGAAGAACTATGGCTACACCTTC.

The DNA for the CDR3 is TGTGCCAGCAGCTTATCAGGGTCGGGGAATTCACCCCTCCACTTT. It yields the protein CASSLSGSGNSPLHF. This sequence joins TRBV7-2 and TRBJ1-6, with D perhaps matching TRBD1 (5 bases). The germline V gene encodes CDR1 SGHTA and CDR2 FQGNSA. The CDR3 has 15 amino acids. V shed 2 bases and J shed 7 bases, with 12 bases lying between them.

The chain has TRBV11-2 and TRBJ2-1; D remains unclear. The CDR3 runs to 12 residues. CDR1 and CDR2 from the germline V gene are SGHAT and FQNNGV. The V end lost 3 bases, the J end lost 9 bases, and 9 bases lay between the germline ends. The CDR3 DNA reads as TGTGCCAGCAGCTTTCAGGCACTTGAGCAGTTCTTC. Its translation is CASSFQALEQFF.

This clone was picked up a small number of times. V and J are TRBV27 and TRBJ2-7; no firm D call. Trimming left V 4 bases short and J 0 bases short, with 25 bases between. This CDR3 has 19 residues. CDR1 and CDR2 (germline): MNHEY, SMNVEV (reference sequence). CDR3 coding DNA: TGTGCCAGCAGTTCCCGCAAAGTCACCAACAACAAAAACTCCTACGAGCAGTACTTC. This sequence encodes CASSSRKVTNNKNSYEQYF.